The T cell receptor beta chain under discussion was sequenced for a study of Ad26.COV2.S vaccination and SARS-CoV-2 variants. Overall study: It was the COV1001 Ad26.COV2.S trial arm that included the donor.

The ends were cut back, 2 bases at V and 4 bases at J, with 11 bases in the middle. Germline V gene data show CDR1 as SEHNR and CDR2 as FQNEAQ (reference sequence). The CDR3 has 14 residues. TCRdb's table, derived via immunoSEQ multiplex PCR, lists solely in-frame clones and lacks some. The sample yields a few hundred thousand clones, over 75% seen once. To note about this clone: The target antigen is unknown.

Study-wide results and limits: Spike-specific CD8+ and CD4+ T cell responses reportedly showed substantial breadth after vaccination. Whether participants received vaccine or placebo, their non-spike TCR breadth was similar.

Treatment given: roughly 19 received Ad26.COV2.S at low or high dose, single or two shots; 5 received placebo; per-sample allocation not given. Samples came from day 63 after the first vaccine or placebo injection. This Boston cohort included adults aged 18-55 years. J is TRBJ1-1 and V is TRBV7-9; no definite D call. Sequencing used peripheral blood, obtained in a trial of Ad26.COV2.S vaccine versus placebo. The origin of this receptor is a person between 18 and 65 years old who received the Ad26.COV2.S COVID-19 vaccine or a placebo. CDR3 amino acids: CASSLPGGGTEAFF. Here the CDR3 DNA reads TGTGCCAGCAGCTTACCAGGAGGAGGCACTGAAGCTTTCTTT.